This T cell receptor (beta chain) was identified in a study of metastatic and nonmetastatic thyroid tumors. Study-level information: From malignant and benign thyroid patients, repertoires in blood and in tumor or nodule tissue were compared. General study points: It was reported that TCR beta diversity was significantly higher in malignant thyroid tumors than benign nodules, in blood and tumor.

Study processing details: The study took CDR3 differences across clinicopathological groups and made a distant-metastasis classifier for papillary thyroid cancer from them. TCRdb reanalyzed the PCR reads with MiXCR. It is TCRdb's table, rather than the study itself, that gives the V and J calls and clone size. The repertoire holds 20,000 to 25,000 clones, with approximately 20% as singletons. Every patient was untreated before thyroid surgery. Germline CDR1 is KGHSH and CDR2 is LQKENI. Trimming left V 0 bases short and J 0 bases short, with 7 bases between. The CDR3 loop spans 15 amino acids. Ten or more counts support this clone. Its antigen remains unidentified.

The origin of this receptor is a male donor with papillary thyroid cancer or a benign thyroid nodule (not recorded which). Some clones in this sample may be carry-over from other donors' samples. The rearrangement joins TRBV18 to TRBJ2-3; no firm D call. The sample consisted of blood. CDR3 DNA sequence: TGTGCCAGCTCACCACCGGGCAGAAGCACAGATACGCAGTATTTT. Protein: CASSPPGRSTDTQYF.